The present entry profiles one TCR beta chain with its context. Its antigen is currently unknown. The entry originates in a study of shared clonotypes between healthy human individuals. The sorted-subset replicate PCRs were given roughly 200 ng DNA, which is 25,000 to 35,000 T cell genomes. Clones were read by immunoSEQ multiplex PCR, and TCRdb kept only the in-frame ones, dropping some. The repertoire holds over a million clones, more than 60% seen once, with about 1.5% in the top ten. Researchers partitioned CD4+ cells into CD45RA+ naive and CD45RA-negative memory subsets. Findings of the study overall: Estimated richness values were generally larger in naive subsets than in memory subsets.

The sequenced sample consisted of memory CD4+ T cells sorted from blood. The subset was: CD45RA-negative fraction. This sequence was found in a man younger than 35 in good health.

The CDR3 DNA sequence: TGCGCCAGCAGCCAAGATCTTGGACTAGCGTCGAGTGGCAACACCGGGGAGCTGTTTTTT. It encodes CASSQDLGLASSGNTGELFF. The chain carries TRBV4-1 and TRBJ2-2; TRBD2 matches at 9 bases. V was pared by 0 bases and J by 2 bases, with 13 bases of the junction left unmatched. Germline V gives CDR1 MGHRA, CDR2 YSYEKL. The CDR3 totals 20 residues.